The 21 T cell receptor beta chains presented below share a single source sample, sequenced in a study of early T cells in non-severe SARS-CoV-2 infection (dated by TCRdb to the early 2020s). The library was produced with 5' RACE. Sequencing was carried out with a NextSeq 500. TCRdb reprocessed the public reads (quality trimming at Q25 with fastp, clone calling with MiXCR) and kept in-frame beta chains. Every entry covers one CDR3 protein and lists the most common genes and DNA from its rows. The sample table records 69,000 or so distinct CDR3 sequences; 9.5% of these occur just once. The ten top clones hold roughly 6% of the sample. The source material was whole blood. Every receptor here comes from an adult who was a healthcare worker with PCR-confirmed SARS-CoV-2 infection or an uninfected control (not recorded which).

This chain uses TRBV3-1 with TRBJ2-1; D call uncertain. The length of the CDR3 is 16 residues. CDR1 is LGHDT and CDR2 is YNNKEL in the germline V gene (reference sequence). V was trimmed by 0 bases and J by 3 bases, leaving 12 bases between them. The CDR3 sequence is CASSQDSAEYYNEQFF. The CDR3 nucleotides read TGTGCCAGCAGCCAAGATTCGGCAGAATACTACAATGAGCAGTTCTTC.

The gene calls are TRBV4-1 and TRBJ1-2; 9 bases are a match to TRBD1. Germline assignment: CDR1 MGHRA and CDR2 YSYEKL. The CDR3 is made up of 16 amino acids. V was pared by 4 bases and J by 3 bases, with 9 bases of the junction left unmatched. CDR3 sequence reads: CASSPRQGDMDYGYTF. Here the CDR3 DNA reads TGCGCCAGCAGCCCCAGACAGGGGGATATGGACTATGGCTACACCTTC.

At least ten counts were recorded for this clonotype. V and J are TRBV20-1 and TRBJ2-7; D might be TRBD1 (6 bases). Trimming took off 0 bases at V and 13 bases at J, with 13 bases between the two ends. The CDR3 runs 11 residues. CDR1 is DFQATT and CDR2 is SNEGSKA in the germline V gene (reference sequence). The CDR3 DNA reads TGCAGTGCTAGAGATGAACAGGGTCTTTACTTC. Protein: CSARDEQGLYF.

In this sample, this clonotype turned up a few times. V usage is TRBV11-2 and J usage is TRBJ2-7; the D gene could be TRBD1 or TRBD2 (5 bases each). The V gene lost 1 base and the J gene lost 5 bases, with 15 bases spanning the gap. Germline V CDR1 and CDR2: SGHAT, FQNNGV. There are 15 residues in the CDR3. The CDR3 DNA reads as TGTGCCAGCAGCTTAGTATGGGGGAGACCCGACGAGCAGTACTTC. It encodes CASSLVWGRPDEQYF.

The table lists this clonotype with a few counts. The rearrangement uses TRBV5-4 and TRBJ1-4; TRBD1 aligns across 9 bases. The CDR3 has 16 amino acids. Germline assignment: CDR1 SGHNT and CDR2 YYREEE (reference sequence). V lost 4 bases to trimming and J lost 8 bases; unmatched junction nucleotides: 12. This CDR3 is CASSARTGAREEKLFF. Here the CDR3 DNA reads TGTGCCAGCAGCGCCCGGACAGGGGCGCGTGAGGAAAAACTGTTTTTT.

This clonotype was observed a handful of times. The chain employs TRBV2 and TRBJ2-1; 8 bases fit TRBD2. Germline values: CDR1 SNHLY, CDR2 FYNNEI. Trimming removed 7 bases from V and 4 bases from J; junction bases left unmatched: 9. The CDR3 spans 15 residues. The CDR3 DNA reads as TGTGCCAGCACAATCCTAGCGGGCGGGTACAATGAGCAGTTCTTC. This translates into CASTILAGGYNEQFF.

This clonotype has ten or more counts. This rearrangement joins TRBV5-4 to TRBJ2-7; 8 positions agree with TRBD1. V dropped 4 bases and J dropped 3; count of bases not matched to a gene: 9. From germline, CDR1 is SGHNT and CDR2 YYREEE (reference sequence). The CDR3 is 15 amino acids. The CDR3 here is CASSRMDRDNYEQYF. The CDR3 bases are TGTGCCAGCAGCCGAATGGACAGGGATAACTACGAGCAGTACTTC.

DNA for the CDR3: TGTGCCAGCAGATTCGCTAGCTTCTACGAGCAGTACTTC. It encodes CASRFASFYEQYF. This chain uses TRBV11-2 with TRBJ2-7, with D perhaps matching TRBD2 (5 bases). CDR3 size: 13 residues. V lost 6 bases and J 3 bases, leaving 12 bases between the germline ends. The V gene's germline CDR1 is SGHAT and CDR2 FQNNGV.

The V gene is TRBV18, the J gene TRBJ2-5; no clear D. The germline V and J ends were trimmed by 3 bases and 2 bases, with 7 bases remaining between them. Germline CDR1 reads KGHSH; CDR2 reads LQKENI. CDR3 size: 13 residues. CDR3 coding DNA: TGTGCCAGCTCACCGTACCCTCAAGAGACCCAGTACTTC. Translation: CASSPYPQETQYF. Together with reference TRBV18 and TRBJ2-5, the CDR3 gives the full variable domain: NAGVMQNPRHLVRRRGQEARLRCSPMKGHSHVYWYRQLPEEGLKFMVYLQKENIIDESGMPKERFSAEFPKEGPSILRIQQVVRGDSAAYFCASSPYPQETQYFGPGTRLLVL.

V and J are TRBV5-5 and TRBJ1-5, with unresolved D. This CDR3 region has 13 residues. Trimming left V 5 bases short and J 0 bases short, with 6 bases between. Per the germline V gene, CDR1 is SGHKS and CDR2 is YYEKEE (reference sequence). The CDR3 loop is CASRLNSNQPQHF. The CDR3 DNA follows: TGTGCCAGCAGGTTAAATAGCAATCAGCCCCAGCATTTT.

V and J are TRBV20-1 and TRBJ2-6; the D call may be TRBD1 or TRBD2 (5 bases each). This CDR3 is 14 amino acids long. V shed 6 bases and J shed 0 bases, with 9 bases lying between them. The germline CDR1 and CDR2 sequences are DFQATT and SNEGSKA (reference sequence). CDR3: CSATGTSGANVLTF. CDR3 DNA: TGCAGTGCGACCGGGACCTCTGGGGCCAACGTCCTGACTTTC.

This clonotype was detected ten times or more. The chain is built from TRBV24-1 and TRBJ2-2; D unresolved. The CDR3 spans 14 residues. The germline V gene has CDR1 KGHDR and CDR2 SFDVKD. V shed 4 bases and J shed 4 bases, with 9 bases lying between them. Written as DNA, the CDR3 is TGTGCCACCAGTGACTCCGGACCCACCGGGGAGCTGTTTTTT. Translated: CATSDSGPTGELFF.

The V call is TRBV7-2, the J call TRBJ2-5; D call uncertain. The CDR3 is made up of 11 amino acids. The V gene lost 5 bases and the J gene lost 6 bases, with 7 bases spanning the gap. Germline V lookup: CDR1 SGHTA, CDR2 FQGNSA. CDR3 in DNA: TGTGCCAGCAGCCCCGAGAAGACCCAGTACTTC. It is translated as CASSPEKTQYF.

This rearrangement joins TRBV28 to TRBJ2-3, with 15 bases that match TRBD2. The CDR3 totals 18 residues. Germline V CDR1 and CDR2: MDHEN, SYDVKM. Trimming took 5 bases from V and 2 from J; bases not matched to a gene: 8. The CDR3 nucleotides read TGTGCCAGCAGTGGTGGACTAGCGGGGGGGCATTTCACAGATACGCAGTATTTT. It specifies CASSGGLAGGHFTDTQYF.

The gene calls are TRBV2 and TRBJ2-3; D ambiguous. The V gene lost 8 bases and the J gene lost 1 base, with 10 bases spanning the gap. CDR1 is SNHLY and CDR2 is FYNNEI in the germline V gene. The CDR3 runs 13 residues. CDR3 sequence (DNA): TGTGCCAGCCTCCCCGAAGGCACAGATACGCAGTATTTT. Translated: CASLPEGTDTQYF.

This clonotype was seen ten or more times. The chain uses TRBV7-2 and TRBJ2-4; 10 bases are shared with TRBD2. The CDR3 covers 15 residues. The trim removed 6 bases at V and 5 bases at J, leaving 7 bases unmatched. Germline V lookup: CDR1 SGHTA, CDR2 FQGNSA. This CDR3 is CASSFLAGAENIQYF. The CDR3 coding sequence is TGTGCCAGCAGTTTCCTAGCGGGGGCGGAAAACATTCAGTACTTC.

This clonotype was detected a few times. The chain couples TRBV18 to TRBJ2-7; 8 bases map to TRBD1. V lost 3 bases and J lost 0; bases outside the gene matches: 1. The CDR3 runs 14 residues. Germline lookup yields CDR1 KGHSH and CDR2 LQKENI. CDR3 in amino acids: CASSPRGHSYEQYF. CDR3 coding DNA: TGTGCCAGCTCACCCAGGGGGCACTCCTACGAGCAGTACTTC.

The V and J genes are TRBV4-3 and TRBJ1-5; D not certain. CDR1 is LGHNA, CDR2 YSLEER, per germline. With 1 base removed from V and 5 bases from J, the gap between germline ends came to 9 bases. The length of the CDR3 is 14 residues. The CDR3 nucleotides are TGCGCCAGCAGCCAAGGGGCGACCGATCAGCCCCAGCATTTT. Translation: CASSQGATDQPQHF.

CDR3 sequence reads: CASSETQHGNTIYF. In DNA form, the CDR3 reads TGTGCCAGCAGTGAGACCCAGCATGGAAACACCATATATTTT. The chain employs TRBV6-1 and TRBJ1-3; D is unresolved. Germline V CDR1 and CDR2: MNHNS, SASEGT. The ends were cut back, 3 bases at V and 3 bases at J, with 9 bases in the middle. The CDR3 length is 14 residues.

This chain joins TRBV29-1 and TRBJ2-1; D uncertain. Trimming stripped 5 bases from V and 6 bases from J, with 8 bases between. The CDR3 is 11 residues long. The germline CDR1 and CDR2 sequences are SQVTM and ANQGSEA. CDR3 nucleotides: TGCAGCGTTAGGTCGTTCAATGAGCAGTTCTTC. Its translation is CSVRSFNEQFF.

This clonotype was seen only a few times. The CDR3 DNA is TGTGCCACCAGCAGAGATCGCACGGGAGCTTTCTTT. The encoded protein is CATSRDRTGAFF. The rearrangement links TRBV15 to TRBJ1-1; D is unclear. The CDR3 has 12 amino acids. V was pared by 0 bases and J by 10 bases, with 9 bases between. The germline V gene encodes CDR1 LNHNV and CDR2 YYDKDF (reference sequence).